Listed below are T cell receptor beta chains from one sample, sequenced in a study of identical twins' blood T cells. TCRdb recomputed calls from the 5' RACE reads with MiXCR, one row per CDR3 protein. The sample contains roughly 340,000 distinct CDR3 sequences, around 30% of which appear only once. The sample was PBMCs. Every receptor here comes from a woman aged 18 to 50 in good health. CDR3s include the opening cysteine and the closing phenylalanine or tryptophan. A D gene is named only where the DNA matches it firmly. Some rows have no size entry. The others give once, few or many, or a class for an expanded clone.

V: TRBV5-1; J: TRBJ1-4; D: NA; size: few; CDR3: CASSLDGLNEKLFF; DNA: TGCGCCAGCAGCTTGGACGGGCTTAATGAAAAACTGTTTTTT
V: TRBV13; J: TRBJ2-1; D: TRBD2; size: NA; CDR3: CASSGLAGGYNEQFF; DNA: TGTGCCAGCAGCGGATTAGCGGGAGGGTACAATGAGCAGTTCTTC
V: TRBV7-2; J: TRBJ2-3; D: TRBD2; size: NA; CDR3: CASSPVSGRNGDTQYF; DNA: TGTGCCAGCAGCCCAGTTAGCGGGAGGAATGGAGATACGCAGTATTTT
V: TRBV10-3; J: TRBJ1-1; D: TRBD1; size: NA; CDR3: CAISARDRNTEAFF; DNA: TGTGCCATCAGTGCTCGGGACAGGAACACTGAAGCTTTCTTT
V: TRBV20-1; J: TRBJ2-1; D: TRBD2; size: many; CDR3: CSSRAGGNNEQFF; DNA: TGCAGTTCCCGAGCGGGAGGTAACAATGAGCAGTTCTTC
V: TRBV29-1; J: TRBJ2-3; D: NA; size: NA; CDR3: CGVERLGTQYF; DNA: TGCGGCGTTGAAAGGCTTGGTACGCAGTATTTT
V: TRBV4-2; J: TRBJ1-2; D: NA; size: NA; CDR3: CASSQDHRQPYGYTF; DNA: TGTGCCAGCAGCCAAGATCATCGGCAGCCCTATGGCTACACCTTC
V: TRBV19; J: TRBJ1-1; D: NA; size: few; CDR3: CASSISIWNTEAFF; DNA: TGTGCCAGTAGTATATCCATTTGGAACACTGAAGCTTTCTTT
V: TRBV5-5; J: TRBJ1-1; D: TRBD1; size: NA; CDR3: CASSWGQEGDRFF; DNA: TGTGCCAGCAGCTGGGGACAGGAGGGGGATCGGTTCTTT
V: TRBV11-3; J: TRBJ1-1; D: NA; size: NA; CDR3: CASSFFWGPEAFF; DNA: TGTGCCAGCAGCTTCTTCTGGGGACCAGAAGCTTTCTTT
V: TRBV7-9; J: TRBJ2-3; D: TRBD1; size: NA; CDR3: CASSLGTGAAPTDTQYF; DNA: TGTGCCAGCAGCTTAGGGACAGGGGCCGCTCCCACAGATACGCAGTATTTT
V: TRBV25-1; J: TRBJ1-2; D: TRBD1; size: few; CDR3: CASSGGLGQGNYGYTF; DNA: TGTGCCAGCAGTGGAGGTTTGGGACAGGGTAACTATGGCTACACCTTC
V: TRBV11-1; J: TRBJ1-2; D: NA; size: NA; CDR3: CASSSAKEGVNYGYTF; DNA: TGTGCCAGCAGCTCCGCGAAGGAGGGTGTTAACTATGGCTACACCTTC
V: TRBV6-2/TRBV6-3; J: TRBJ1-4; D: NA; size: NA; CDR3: CASRRRTSRSEKLFF; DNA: TGTGCCAGCAGGCGAAGGACAAGTAGGAGTGAAAAACTGTTTTTT
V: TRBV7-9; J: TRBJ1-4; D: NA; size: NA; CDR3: CASSKDHNEKLFF; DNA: TGTGCCAGCAGCAAAGACCATAATGAAAAACTGTTTTTT
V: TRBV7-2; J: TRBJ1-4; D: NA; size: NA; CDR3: CASSLMSPELFF; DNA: TGTGCCAGCAGCTTAATGTCCCCCGAGCTGTTTTTT
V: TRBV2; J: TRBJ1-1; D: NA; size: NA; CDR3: CASSVVSNTEALF; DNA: TGTGCCAGCAGTGTAGTCTCGAACACTGAAGCTTTGTTT
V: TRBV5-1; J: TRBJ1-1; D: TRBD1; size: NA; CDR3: CASSLDSRDRGAFF; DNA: TGCGCCAGCAGCTTGGATTCCCGGGACAGGGGGGCTTTCTTT
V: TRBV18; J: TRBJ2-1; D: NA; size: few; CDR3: CASSPQVDNEQFF; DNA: TGTGCCAGCTCACCACAGGTTGACAATGAGCAGTTCTTC
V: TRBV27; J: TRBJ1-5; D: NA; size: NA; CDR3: CASSSSENIQQPQHF; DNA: TGTGCCAGCAGTTCATCGGAGAATATACAGCAGCCCCAGCATTTT
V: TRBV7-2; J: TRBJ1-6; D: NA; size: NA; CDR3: CASSLLLGTPNSPLHF; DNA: TGTGCCAGCAGCTTACTCCTAGGGACACCTAATTCACCCCTCCACTTT
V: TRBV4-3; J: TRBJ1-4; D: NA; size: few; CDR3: CASSQDLWEKLFF; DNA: TGCGCCAGCAGCCAAGATCTCTGGGAAAAACTGTTTTTT
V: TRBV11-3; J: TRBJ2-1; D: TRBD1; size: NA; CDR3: CASSKGQLYNEQFF; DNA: TGTGCCAGCAGTAAGGGACAGCTCTACAATGAGCAGTTCTTC
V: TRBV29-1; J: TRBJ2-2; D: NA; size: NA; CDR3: CSGPGYNTGELFF; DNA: TGCAGCGGTCCGGGATACAACACCGGGGAGCTGTTTTTT
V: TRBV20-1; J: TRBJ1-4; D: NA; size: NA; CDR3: CSAMGTKQIWGEKLFF; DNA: TGCAGTGCTATGGGTACAAAACAGATATGGGGTGAAAAACTGTTTTTT
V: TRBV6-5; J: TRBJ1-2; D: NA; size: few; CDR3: CASSYSRAGHNYGYTF; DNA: TGTGCCAGCAGTTACTCGAGGGCAGGGCATAACTATGGCTACACCTTC
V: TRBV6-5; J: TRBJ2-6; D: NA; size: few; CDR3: CASRMTSSGANVLTF; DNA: TGTGCCAGCAGGATGACTTCCTCTGGGGCCAACGTCCTGACTTTC
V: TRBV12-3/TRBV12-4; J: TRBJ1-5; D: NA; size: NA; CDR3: CASSGRTAYQPQHF; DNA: TGTGCCAGCAGTGGAAGGACAGCATACCAGCCCCAGCATTTT
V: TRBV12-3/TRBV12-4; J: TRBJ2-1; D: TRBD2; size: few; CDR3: CASSLSGALREQFF; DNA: TGTGCCAGCAGCCTTAGCGGGGCCCTCAGGGAGCAGTTCTTC
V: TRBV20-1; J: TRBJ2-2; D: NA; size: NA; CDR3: CSAKRPGINTGELFF; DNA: TGCAGTGCTAAAAGGCCGGGAATAAACACCGGGGAGCTGTTTTTT
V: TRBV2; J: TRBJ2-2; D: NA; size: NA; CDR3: CASIGLYANTGELFF; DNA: TGTGCCAGCATTGGACTCTACGCGAACACCGGGGAGCTGTTTTTT
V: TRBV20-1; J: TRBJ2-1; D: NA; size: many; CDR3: CSARDSRGTLAIF; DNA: TGCAGTGCTAGAGATTCCAGAGGGACTCTCGCTATCTTC
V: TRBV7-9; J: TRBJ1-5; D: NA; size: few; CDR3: CASNAGLNQPQHF; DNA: TGTGCCAGCAACGCAGGGCTAAATCAGCCCCAGCATTTT
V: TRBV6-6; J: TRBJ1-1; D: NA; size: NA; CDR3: CASSYSRVGAEAFF; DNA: TGTGCCAGCAGTTACTCCAGGGTTGGCGCTGAAGCTTTCTTT
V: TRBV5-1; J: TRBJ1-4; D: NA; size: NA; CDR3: CASSLGGTINEKLFF; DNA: TGCGCCAGCAGCTTGGGGGGGACTATTAATGAAAAACTGTTTTTT
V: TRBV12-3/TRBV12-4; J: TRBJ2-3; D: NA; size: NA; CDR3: CASSSGPLPLTDTQYF; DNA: TGTGCCAGCAGTTCTGGACCTCTCCCACTCACAGATACGCAGTATTTT
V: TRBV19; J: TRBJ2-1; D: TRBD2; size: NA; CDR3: CASSGLAFANEQFF; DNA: TGTGCCAGTTCAGGACTAGCGTTTGCCAATGAGCAGTTCTTC
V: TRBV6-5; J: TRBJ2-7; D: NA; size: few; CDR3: CASTQRTTYEQYF; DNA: TGTGCCAGCACCCAACGGACTACCTACGAGCAGTACTTC
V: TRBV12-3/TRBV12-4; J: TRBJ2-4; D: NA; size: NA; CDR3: CASSPRGEVKNIQYF; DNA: TGTGCCAGCAGTCCCAGGGGAGAGGTCAAAAACATTCAGTACTTC
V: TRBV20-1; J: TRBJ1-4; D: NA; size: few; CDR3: CSARGGTNEKLFF; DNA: TGCAGTGCCCGGGGAGGAACTAATGAAAAACTGTTTTTT
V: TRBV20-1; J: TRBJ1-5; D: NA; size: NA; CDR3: CSAVGVGGDSNQPQHF; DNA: TGCAGTGCCGTAGGGGTCGGCGGGGATAGCAATCAGCCCCAGCATTTT
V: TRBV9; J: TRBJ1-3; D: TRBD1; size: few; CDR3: CASSVGQGDLSSGNTIYF; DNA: TGTGCCAGCAGCGTTGGACAGGGAGACTTAAGCTCTGGAAACACCATATATTTT
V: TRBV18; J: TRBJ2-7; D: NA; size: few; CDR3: CASSPPNLGSSSYEQYF; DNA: TGTGCCAGCTCACCACCTAACCTCGGGTCGAGCTCCTACGAGCAGTACTTC
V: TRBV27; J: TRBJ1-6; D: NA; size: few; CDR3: CASSFTPYTTASPLHF; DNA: TGTGCCAGCAGTTTCACCCCATATACGACAGCTTCACCCCTCCACTTT
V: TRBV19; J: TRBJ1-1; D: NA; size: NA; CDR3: CASSILGAENTEAFF; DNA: TGTGCCAGTAGTATTTTGGGGGCGGAGAACACTGAAGCTTTCTTT
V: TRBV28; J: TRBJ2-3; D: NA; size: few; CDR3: CASSGDGPDTQYF; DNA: TGTGCCAGCTCTGGAGATGGTCCAGATACGCAGTATTTT
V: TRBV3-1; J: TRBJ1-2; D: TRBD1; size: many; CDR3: CASSLRGQGEGNVGYTF; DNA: TGTGCCAGCAGCCTACGCGGACAGGGTGAAGGGAATGTTGGCTACACCTTC
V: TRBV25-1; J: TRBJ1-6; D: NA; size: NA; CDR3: CASNAARGDSPLHF; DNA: TGTGCCAGCAACGCAGCCAGGGGAGATTCACCCCTCCACTTT
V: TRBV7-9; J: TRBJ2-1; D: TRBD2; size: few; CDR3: CASSSIGTSGSTVQFF; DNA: TGTGCCAGCAGCTCGATAGGGACTAGCGGGAGTACTGTGCAGTTCTTC
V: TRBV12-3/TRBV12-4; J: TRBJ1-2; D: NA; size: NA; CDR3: CAGSLGVGNWGYGYTF; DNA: TGTGCCGGCAGTTTAGGAGTGGGGAACTGGGGCTATGGCTACACCTTC
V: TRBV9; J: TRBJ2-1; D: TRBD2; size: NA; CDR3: CASSSGTNHNEQFF; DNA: TGTGCCAGCAGCAGCGGGACGAATCACAATGAGCAGTTCTTC